Listed below are T cell receptor beta chains from one sample, sequenced in a study of response to subunit inactivated influenza vaccine. TCRdb fed the RT-PCR reads into MiXCR, producing one record per CDR3 protein. Altogether 430,000 or so distinct CDR3 sequences are present, approximately 11% being singletons, with the ten largest covering roughly 12%. Sequenced here: PBMCs from blood, sampled roughly 47 days after vaccination. These receptors all stem from a man aged 45-60 years who received an inactivated influenza vaccine. The CDR3 runs from the conserved cysteine through the conserved F or W. Each record gives: clone size, V gene, J gene, D gene, CDR3 DNA, CDR3 protein. D genes are given only for firm matches. A row's size may be missing; if present it is once, few, many or a size class.

>few|TRBV20-1|TRBJ2-3|TRBD2
TGCAGTGCTAAAGGACTAGCGGGGGGGACTGTAGATACGCAGTATTTT
CSAKGLAGGTVDTQYF
>NA|TRBV6-2/TRBV6-3|TRBJ2-5|TRBD2
TGTGCCAGCAGTACGACTAGCGGGGGGGGATCGAGGACCCAGTACTTC
CASSTTSGGGSRTQYF
>NA|TRBV4-3|TRBJ2-7|TRBD2
TGCGCCAGCAGCCAAGAAGCGACTAGCAGCTACGAGCAGTACTTC
CASSQEATSSYEQYF
>many|TRBV12-3/TRBV12-4|TRBJ1-5|NA
TGTGCCAGCAGTTTAACCAGGGTCGACCAGCCCCAGCATTTT
CASSLTRVDQPQHF
>NA|TRBV18|TRBJ1-1|NA
TGTGCCAGCTCACCCCGGGGGGCCACCTTCAGCACTGAAGCTTTCTTT
CASSPRGATFSTEAFF
>NA|TRBV18|TRBJ2-1|TRBD2
TGTGCCAGCTCACCGGTGACTAGCGGGCGTGAGCAGTTCTTC
CASSPVTSGREQFF
>few|TRBV12-3/TRBV12-4|TRBJ1-6|TRBD1
TGTGCCAGCAGTCCCCGTTGGGACAGGGGTTCACCCCTCCACTTT
CASSPRWDRGSPLHF
>few|TRBV6-2/TRBV6-3|TRBJ1-5|TRBD1
TGTGCCAGCAGGGGAAGGGACAGACGGGATCAGCCCCAGCATTTT
CASRGRDRRDQPQHF
>NA|TRBV25-1|TRBJ2-1|NA
TGTGCCAGTACTCGCCACTACAATGAGCAGTTCTTC
CASTRHYNEQFF
>many|TRBV6-1|TRBJ2-7|TRBD1
TGTGCCAGCAGGGCCGGGACAGAGAGCTCCTACGAGCAGTACTTC
CASRAGTESSYEQYF
>NA|TRBV7-3|TRBJ2-1|TRBD2
TGTGCCAGCAGCTTAACGTCAACGGCTAGCGGGAGCCCTGGGAATGAGCAGTTCTTC
CASSLTSTASGSPGNEQFF
>NA|TRBV20-1|TRBJ2-3|TRBD2
TGCAGTGCGAACCCCGGGACTAGCGGTTCAGATACGCAGTATTTT
CSANPGTSGSDTQYF
>few|TRBV4-2|TRBJ2-2|NA
TGTGCCAGCAGCCAAGTAATCTCTCTCCGGGAAGGGTCGAACACCGGGGAGCTGTTTTTT
CASSQVISLREGSNTGELFF
>NA|TRBV20-1|TRBJ2-1|NA
TGCAGTGCGCAAACCGGGAATGGTTACAATGAGCAGTTCTTC
CSAQTGNGYNEQFF
>NA|TRBV28|TRBJ1-5|NA
TGTGCCAGCAGTTTCGGTCTTAGCAATCAGCCCCAGCATTTT
CASSFGLSNQPQHF
>few|TRBV27|TRBJ1-1|NA
TGTGCCAGCAGTGTACTACAGGGTAGCCCTGAAGCTTTCTTT
CASSVLQGSPEAFF
>few|TRBV2|TRBJ2-1|TRBD2
TGTGCCAGCAGCCACCTAGGCGGGGGACGGGGGAGAAGCTCCTACAATGAGCAGTTCTTC
CASSHLGGGRGRSSYNEQFF
>many|TRBV12-3/TRBV12-4|TRBJ2-1|TRBD1
TGTGCCAGCAGGAGGGACAGGTACAATGAGCAGTTCTTC
CASRRDRYNEQFF
>many|TRBV7-2|TRBJ2-7|TRBD2
TGTGCCAGCAGCTTCGGGCTAGCGGGCCAATCCTACGAGCAGTACTTC
CASSFGLAGQSYEQYF
>NA|TRBV3-1|TRBJ2-5|TRBD2
TGTGCCAGCAGCCAGGCCGGGACTAGTATCACGACCCAGTACTTC
CASSQAGTSITTQYF
>many|TRBV25-1|TRBJ1-1|NA
TGTGCCAGCAGTGAGCAGGGAGGAACCACTGAAGCTTTCTTT
CASSEQGGTTEAFF
>NA|TRBV20-1|TRBJ2-3|TRBD2
TGCAGTGCTTCGCGGGAGCTCCTTACAGATACGCAGTATTTT
CSASRELLTDTQYF
>NA|TRBV7-9|TRBJ2-3|NA
TGTGCCAGCAGCCGGGACTCAAGGGTAGATACGCAGTATTTT
CASSRDSRVDTQYF
>NA|TRBV7-2|TRBJ2-5|TRBD2
TGTGCCAGCAGCTTAGTCAGCCTAGCGGGGGGTGGGGAGACCCAGTACTTC
CASSLVSLAGGGETQYF
>NA|TRBV12-3/TRBV12-4|TRBJ2-5|TRBD2
TGTGCCAGTAGCAGCGGGAGGTTGCAAGAGACCCAGTACTTC
CASSSGRLQETQYF
>NA|TRBV20-1|TRBJ2-7|TRBD1
TGCAGTGCTAGAGTGACAGGGCACTTCTCCTCCTACGAGCAGTACTTC
CSARVTGHFSSYEQYF
>many|TRBV12-3/TRBV12-4|TRBJ1-1|NA
TGTGCCAGCAGTTTCCGGGAGAACACTGAAGCTTTCTTT
CASSFRENTEAFF
>NA|TRBV15|TRBJ2-3|NA
TGTGCCACCAGCAGGCAACAGGGTGATACGCAGTATTTT
CATSRQQGDTQYF
>many|TRBV5-5|TRBJ2-2|NA
TGTGCCAGCAGCTTGGCTTGGGGGCGCACCGGGGAGCTGTTTTTT
CASSLAWGRTGELFF
>many|TRBV20-1|TRBJ2-7|NA
TGCAGTGCTAAGGTTGCTTATTTCGGGAGTGACTCCTACGAGCAGTACTTC
CSAKVAYFGSDSYEQYF
>NA|TRBV7-9|TRBJ2-1|TRBD2
TGTGCCAGCAGCTTCGGACCTCTAGCGGGGACATACAATGAGCAGTTCTTC
CASSFGPLAGTYNEQFF
>NA|TRBV29-1|TRBJ1-1|TRBD1
TGCAGCGGGGGACAGGGACTGGGGACTGAAGCTTTCTTT
CSGGQGLGTEAFF
>many|TRBV12-3/TRBV12-4|TRBJ2-1|TRBD2
TGTGCCAGCAGTTCTTTCAGCGGGAGGGCCTACAATGAGCAGTTCTTC
CASSSFSGRAYNEQFF
>NA|TRBV23-1|TRBJ2-7|TRBD1
TGCGCCAGCAGTTGGGACAGGGGGCCCAACGAGCAGTACTTC
CASSWDRGPNEQYF
>NA|TRBV5-6|TRBJ2-5|TRBD1
TGTGCCAGCAGCTGGAGGGACAGGGGGCGTCGAGAGACCCAGTACTTC
CASSWRDRGRRETQYF
>NA|TRBV6-1|TRBJ2-2|NA
TGTGCCAGCTCCCTAGTAGGCGGTTCGAACACCGGGGAGCTGTTTTTT
CASSLVGGSNTGELFF
>NA|TRBV10-1|TRBJ2-5|TRBD1
TGCGCCAGCAGTGAGTGGGCCCGGACAGGGGCGGCCCAAGAGACCCAGTACTTC
CASSEWARTGAAQETQYF
>NA|TRBV20-1|TRBJ2-6|TRBD1
TGCAGTGCCACGAGACAGGGGAGTGGGGCCAACGTCCTGACTTTC
CSATRQGSGANVLTF
>NA|TRBV11-2|TRBJ2-5|NA
TGTGCCAGCAGCCCCCTTGGGGAGGAGACCCAGTACTTC
CASSPLGEETQYF
>few|TRBV20-1|TRBJ2-5|NA
TGCAGTGCTAGATCCTTGGAGACCCAGTACTTC
CSARSLETQYF
>NA|TRBV7-2|TRBJ1-4|NA
TGTGCCAGCAGCTTAGACCGCAGAAAACTGTTTTTT
CASSLDRRKLFF
>few|TRBV7-2|TRBJ1-5|NA
TGTGCCAGCAGGTTAGGGGGTGGCCCCAGCAATCAGCCCCAGCATTTT
CASRLGGGPSNQPQHF
>many|TRBV9|TRBJ2-1|TRBD2
TGTGCCAGCAGTGCCGGGACTAACAATGAGCAGTTCTTC
CASSAGTNNEQFF
>few|TRBV25-1|TRBJ2-5|NA
TGTGCCAGCACCGCCGTAGCCGGAGAGACCCAGTACTTC
CASTAVAGETQYF
>many|TRBV4-1|TRBJ2-5|NA
TGCGCCAGCAGCCGTAGTGGCAGGGACGAGACCCAGTACTTC
CASSRSGRDETQYF
>once|TRBV11-2|TRBJ2-1|TRBD1
TGTGCCAGCAGCTTACGAGGGACAGGGGATTTGCACGATGAGCAGTTCTTC
CASSLRGTGDLHDEQFF
>NA|TRBV10-3|TRBJ1-5|NA
TGTGCCATCAGTGAGTCTGGCGGGAGCAATCAGCCCCAGCATTTT
CAISESGGSNQPQHF
>NA|TRBV4-1|TRBJ2-5|TRBD2
TGCGCCAGCAGCCAAGGCGGGGGTATGTGGGAGACCCAGTACTTC
CASSQGGGMWETQYF